This TCR beta chain originates from a study of cytomegalovirus exposure and HLA in healthy donors. For the study at large: Unique TCR beta sequences numbering 95 million to 130 million came from around 180 million T cells in an earlier analysis.

It was with 60 Vbeta and 13 Jbeta primers that the PCR ran. TCRdb's table, derived via immunoSEQ multiplex PCR, lists solely in-frame clones and lacks some. The sample carries 200,000 to 250,000 clones, less than 85% recorded once. Study findings and constraints: Donors belonging to an Asian-associated ancestry cluster reportedly showed fewer N-insertions in productive TCRs than the 666-donor mean, according to what a later analysis found. With high specificity and sensitivity, the classifier reportedly diagnosed cytomegalovirus status.

Germline CDR1 SGHRS, CDR2 YFSETQ. This CDR3 is 13 amino acids long. V was clipped by 3 bases and J by 6 bases, with 13 bases between them. This clone was picked up a small number of times. Antigen specificity is unknown. The sample consisted of PBMCs. This clonotype was sampled from a young man in good health and CMV-seronegative. The chain uses TRBV5-1 and TRBJ2-7; a possible D gene is TRBD2 (6 bases). The CDR3 DNA sequence: TGCGCCAGCAGCTCCACCGGGACTCCCGAGCAGTACTTC. The encoded protein is CASSSTGTPEQYF.